These T cell receptor beta chains were read from a single sample in a study of human T cells and chemical hapten exposure. TCRdb ran MiXCR on the RACE reads and lists one entry per CDR3 protein. The sample consists of roughly 38,000 distinct CDR3 sequences, around 12% of them appearing once. Sequencing used whole blood, obtained in connection with sensitization to the hapten diphenylcyclopropenone (DPC). All receptors derive from a woman aged 40 to 49 with alopecia areata. Some clones in this sample may be carry-over from other donors' samples. Each CDR3 is given with its conserved first and last residue. The order of the fields is V gene, J gene, CDR3 protein.

TRBV6-2/TRBV6-3	TRBJ1-5	CASSYSTRDQPQHF
TRBV30	TRBJ1-3	CAWAASGNTIYF
TRBV10-3	TRBJ2-5	CAISRGPGGQETQYF
TRBV3-1	TRBJ2-3	CASSQTSGGNTDTQYF
TRBV28	TRBJ2-7	CASSVGQSGQYF
TRBV29-1	TRBJ2-1	CSAQTGVGTYNEQFF
TRBV4-3	TRBJ1-4	CASSQDSFKSVFGQGNEKLFF
TRBV7-9	TRBJ2-3	CASSLPADTQYF
TRBV7-9	TRBJ2-7	CASSLVSAGTLYEQYF
TRBV7-3	TRBJ2-3	CASSWTSANTDTQYF